A selection of T cell receptor beta chains follows, all from one sample in a study of cytomegalovirus exposure and HLA in healthy donors. The data were produced by immunoSEQ multiplex PCR, yet TCRdb's version contains in-frame clones alone and is incomplete. The table has tens of thousands of clones, 65% to 85% seen once. Material for sequencing was PBMCs. These receptors were taken from a girl aged 2-10 years in good health and CMV-seropositive. The CDR3 runs from the conserved cysteine through the conserved F or W. Size is omitted from some rows. Given values are once, few, many or a class for expanded clones.

J,size,V,CDR3
TRBJ2-1,NA,TRBV28,CASSFGLADYNEQFF
TRBJ1-2,NA,TRBV5-1,CASSLGVHGVGLRDGYTF
TRBJ1-5,NA,TRBV16,CASSQFVSGQGSSNQPQHF
TRBJ2-4,NA,TRBV19,CASRPGGWDIQYF
TRBJ1-2,NA,TRBV30,CASSDEDYGYTF
TRBJ2-3,NA,TRBV29-1,CSVEDGLLTDTQYF
TRBJ1-1,few,TRBV29-1,CSVEHGQGDTEAFF
TRBJ2-1,NA,TRBV7-5,CARSSCGAGQGTRGWEQFF
TRBJ2-1,NA,TRBV10-3,CATRGSKVYNEQFF
TRBJ2-7,NA,TRBV5-4,CASSLVQGGSYEQYF
TRBJ1-2,NA,TRBV28,CASSFVENYGYTF